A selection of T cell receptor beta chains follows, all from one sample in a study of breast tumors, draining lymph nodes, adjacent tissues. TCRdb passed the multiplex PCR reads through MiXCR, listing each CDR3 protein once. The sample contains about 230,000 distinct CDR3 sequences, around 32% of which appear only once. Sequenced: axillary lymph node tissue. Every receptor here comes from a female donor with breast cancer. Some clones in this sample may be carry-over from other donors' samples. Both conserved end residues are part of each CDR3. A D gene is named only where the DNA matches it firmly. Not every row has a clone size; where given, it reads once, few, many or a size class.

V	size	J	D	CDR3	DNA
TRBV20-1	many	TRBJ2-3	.	CSASFSGRDTQYF	TGCAGTGCTAGTTTTAGCGGACGCGATACGCAGTATTTT
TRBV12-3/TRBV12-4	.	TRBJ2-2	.	CASSLLPGTGELFF	TGTGCCAGCAGTCTCCTCCCCGGCACCGGGGAGCTGTTTTTT
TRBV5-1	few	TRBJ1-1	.	CASSLGHYEAFF	TGCGCCAGCAGCTTGGGACATTATGAAGCTTTCTTT
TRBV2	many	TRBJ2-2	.	CASSEGWNTGELFF	TGTGCCAGCAGTGAAGGGTGGAACACCGGGGAGCTGTTTTTT
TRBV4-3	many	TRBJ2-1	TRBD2	CASSQDGREYNEQFF	TGCGCCAGCAGCCAAGATGGGCGGGAGTACAATGAGCAGTTCTTC
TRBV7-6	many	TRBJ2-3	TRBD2	CASSSPTSGSPDTQYF	TGTGCCAGCAGCTCACCCACTAGCGGGAGTCCAGATACGCAGTATTTT
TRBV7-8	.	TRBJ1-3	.	CASSLGGTYSGNTIYF	TGTGCCAGCAGCCTCGGGGGGACTTACTCTGGAAACACCATATATTTT
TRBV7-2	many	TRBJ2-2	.	CASSLRGWTGELFF	TGTGCCAGCAGCTTAAGAGGCTGGACCGGGGAGCTGTTTTTT
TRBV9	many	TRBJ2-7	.	CASSPRPFSYEQYF	TGTGCCAGCAGCCCTCGACCGTTCTCCTACGAGCAGTACTTC
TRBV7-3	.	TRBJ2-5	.	CASSSPLGETQYF	TGTGCCAGCAGCTCCCCTCTGGGGGAGACCCAGTACTTC
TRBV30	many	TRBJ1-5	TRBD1	CAWSPRQGARSQPQHF	TGTGCCTGGAGTCCCCGACAGGGGGCGCGTAGCCAGCCCCAGCATTTT
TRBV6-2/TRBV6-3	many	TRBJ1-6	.	CASSTDRTGSPLHF	TGTGCCAGCAGTACAGACAGGACTGGCTCACCCCTCCACTTT
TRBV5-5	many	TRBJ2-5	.	CASSARGQETQYF	TGTGCCAGCAGCGCCAGGGGCCAAGAGACCCAGTACTTC
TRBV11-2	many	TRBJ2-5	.	CASSLVGLARPETQYF	TGTGCCAGCAGCTTAGTAGGTTTGGCCAGGCCGGAGACCCAGTACTTC
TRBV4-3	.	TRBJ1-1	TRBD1	CASRQSGTGRLAFF	TGCGCCAGCAGACAGTCGGGGACAGGGAGGTTAGCTTTCTTT
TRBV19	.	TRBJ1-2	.	CASSIDPGLYGYTF	TGTGCCAGTAGTATAGATCCAGGCCTCTATGGCTACACCTTC
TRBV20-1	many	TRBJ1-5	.	CSARDPVQGSNQPQHF	TGCAGTGCTAGAGACCCGGTCCAAGGAAGCAATCAGCCCCAGCATTTT
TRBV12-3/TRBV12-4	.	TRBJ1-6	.	CASSVLLGALSPLHF	TGTGCCAGCAGCGTGCTTTTGGGGGCCCTCTCACCCCTCCACTTT
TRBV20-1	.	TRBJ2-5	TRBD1	CSARNGTGRATQYF	TGCAGTGCTAGAAATGGGACAGGGCGCGCGACCCAGTACTTC
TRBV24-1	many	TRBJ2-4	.	CATVAKNIQYF	TGTGCCACTGTAGCCAAAAACATTCAGTACTTC
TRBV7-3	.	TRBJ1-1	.	CASSLKGGGLMSIEAFF	TGTGCCAGCAGCTTAAAGGGAGGGGGTCTCATGTCGATTGAAGCTTTCTTT
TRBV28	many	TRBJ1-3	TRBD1	CASSLMGQGDGNTIYF	TGTGCCAGCAGTTTAATGGGACAGGGGGATGGAAACACCATATATTTT
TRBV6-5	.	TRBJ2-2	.	CASSHSLSRATGELFF	TGTGCCAGCAGTCACTCTTTGTCCAGGGCCACCGGGGAGCTGTTTTTT
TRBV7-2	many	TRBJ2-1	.	CASSLGRGGEQFF	TGTGCCAGCAGCTTAGGCCGGGGTGGTGAGCAGTTCTTC
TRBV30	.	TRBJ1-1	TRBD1	CAARRQGGNTEAFF	TGTGCCGCGCGGCGCCAGGGGGGGAACACTGAAGCTTTCTTT
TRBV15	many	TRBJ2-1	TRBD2	CATSKTSGTYNEQFF	TGTGCCACCAGCAAGACTAGCGGAACCTACAATGAGCAGTTCTTC
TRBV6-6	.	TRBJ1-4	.	CASSYSAGDEKLFF	TGCGCCAGCAGTTACTCGGCAGGGGATGAAAAACTGTTTTTT